A single sample is the source of the 2 T cell receptor beta chains below, sequenced in a study of blood T cell repertoires in COVID-19. The repertoire was sequenced with immunoSEQ multiplex PCR; TCRdb's copy has only in-frame clones and lacks some. The sample lists 180,000 or so clones, 81% occurring once. The source material was peripheral blood. The source of these receptors is a woman older than 75 with COVID-19, enrolled during active disease.

This clone was counted only a few times. The chain is built from TRBV27 and TRBJ1-5, with unresolved D. Per the germline V gene, CDR1 is MNHEY and CDR2 is SMNVEV (reference sequence). Trimming removed 6 bases at V and 0 bases at J, with 9 bases between. This CDR3 comprises 14 residues. In DNA form, the CDR3 reads TGTGCCAGCAGGCGGACTGTTAGCAATCAGCCCCAGCATTTT. It specifies CASRRTVSNQPQHF.

The rearrangement joins TRBV27 to TRBJ1-1; D perhaps matches TRBD1 (6 bases). V shed 3 bases and J shed 3 bases, with 14 bases lying between them. Germline CDR1 MNHEY, CDR2 SMNVEV (reference sequence). The CDR3 covers 15 residues. CDR3 amino acids: CASSFYRVMYTEAFF. As DNA, the CDR3 is TGTGCCAGCAGTTTCTACAGGGTTATGTACACTGAAGCTTTCTTT.